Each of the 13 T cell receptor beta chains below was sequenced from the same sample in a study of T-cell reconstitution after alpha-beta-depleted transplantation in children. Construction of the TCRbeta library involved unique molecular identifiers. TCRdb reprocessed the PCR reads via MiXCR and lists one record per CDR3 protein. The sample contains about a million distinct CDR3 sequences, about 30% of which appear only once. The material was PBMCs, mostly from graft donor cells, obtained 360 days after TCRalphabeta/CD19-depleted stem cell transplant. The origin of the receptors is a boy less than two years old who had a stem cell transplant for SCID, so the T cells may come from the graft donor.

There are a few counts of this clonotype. CDR3: CASSIGGSYEQYF. The CDR3 DNA sequence: TGTGCCAGTAGTATTGGGGGTTCCTACGAGCAGTACTTC. The rearrangement uses TRBV19 and TRBJ2-7; possibly TRBD1 or TRBD2 for D (5 bases each). The CDR3 length is 13 residues. V was clipped by 3 bases and J by 1 base, with 7 bases between them. Germline values: CDR1 LNHDA, CDR2 SQIVND (reference sequence).

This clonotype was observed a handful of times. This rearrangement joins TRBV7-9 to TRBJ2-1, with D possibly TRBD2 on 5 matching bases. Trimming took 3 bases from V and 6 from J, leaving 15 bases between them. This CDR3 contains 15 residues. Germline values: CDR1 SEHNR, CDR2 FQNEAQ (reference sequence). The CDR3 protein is CASSFGLTSFNEQFF. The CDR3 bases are TGTGCCAGCAGCTTTGGACTGACTTCATTCAATGAGCAGTTCTTC.

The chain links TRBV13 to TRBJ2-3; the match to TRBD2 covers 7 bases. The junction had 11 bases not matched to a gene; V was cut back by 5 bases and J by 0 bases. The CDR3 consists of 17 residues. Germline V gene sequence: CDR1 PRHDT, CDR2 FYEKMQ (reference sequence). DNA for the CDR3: TGTGCCAGCAGCCTACCCGGCGGGGGACCTAGCACAGATACGCAGTATTTT. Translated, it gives CASSLPGGGPSTDTQYF.

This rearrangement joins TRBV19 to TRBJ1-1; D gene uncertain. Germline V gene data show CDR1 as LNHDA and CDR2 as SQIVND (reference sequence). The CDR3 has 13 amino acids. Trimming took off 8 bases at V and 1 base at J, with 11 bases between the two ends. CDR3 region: CASAWSGNTEAFF. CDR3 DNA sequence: TGTGCCAGTGCATGGTCAGGGAACACTGAAGCTTTCTTT. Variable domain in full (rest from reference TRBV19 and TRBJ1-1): DGGITQSPKYLFRKEGQNVTLSCEQNLNHDAMYWYRQDPGQGLRLIYYSQIVNDFQKGDIAEGYSVSREKKESFPLTVTSAQKNPTAFYLCASAWSGNTEAFFGQGTRLTVV.

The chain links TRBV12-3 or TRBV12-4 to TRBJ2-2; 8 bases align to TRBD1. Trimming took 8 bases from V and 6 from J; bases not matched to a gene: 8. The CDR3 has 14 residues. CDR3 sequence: CASLDRARAGELFF. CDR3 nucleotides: TGTGCCAGCCTGGACAGGGCGAGGGCCGGGGAGCTGTTTTTT.

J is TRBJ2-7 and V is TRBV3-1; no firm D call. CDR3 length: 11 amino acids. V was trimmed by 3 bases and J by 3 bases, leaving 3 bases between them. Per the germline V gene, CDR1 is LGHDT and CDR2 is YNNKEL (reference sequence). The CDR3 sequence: CASSQIYEQYF. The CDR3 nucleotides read TGTGCCAGCAGCCAGATCTACGAGCAGTACTTC.

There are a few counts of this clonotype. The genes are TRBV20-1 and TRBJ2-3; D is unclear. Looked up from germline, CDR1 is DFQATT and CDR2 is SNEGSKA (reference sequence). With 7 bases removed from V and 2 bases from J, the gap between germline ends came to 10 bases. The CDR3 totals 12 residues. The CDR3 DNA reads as TGCAGTGGGCTGGCCCTCACAGATACGCAGTATTTT. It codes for CSGLALTDTQYF.

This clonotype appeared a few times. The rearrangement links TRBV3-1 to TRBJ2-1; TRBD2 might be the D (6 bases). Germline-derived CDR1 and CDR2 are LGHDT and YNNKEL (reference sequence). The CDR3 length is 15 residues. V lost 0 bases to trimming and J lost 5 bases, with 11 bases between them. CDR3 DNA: TGTGCCAGCAGCCAAGAATGGGACTTAAACAATGAGCAGTTCTTC. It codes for CASSQEWDLNNEQFF.

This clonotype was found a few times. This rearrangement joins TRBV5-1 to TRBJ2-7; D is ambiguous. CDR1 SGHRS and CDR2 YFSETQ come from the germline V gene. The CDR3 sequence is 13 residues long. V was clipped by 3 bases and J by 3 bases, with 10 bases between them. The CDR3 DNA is TGCGCCAGCAGCTCCCCGGGTTTCTACGAGCAGTACTTC. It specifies CASSSPGFYEQYF. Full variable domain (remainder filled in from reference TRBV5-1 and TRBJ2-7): KAGVTQTPRYLIKTRGQQVTLSCSPISGHRSVSWYQQTPGQGLQFLFEYFSETQRNKGNFPGRFSGRQFSNSRSEMNVSTLELGDSALYLCASSSPGFYEQYFGPGTRLTVT.

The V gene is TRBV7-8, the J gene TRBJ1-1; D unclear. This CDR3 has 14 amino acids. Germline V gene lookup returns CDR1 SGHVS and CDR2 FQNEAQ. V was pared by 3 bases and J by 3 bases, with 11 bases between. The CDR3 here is CASSFKLWDTEAFF. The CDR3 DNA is TGTGCCAGCAGCTTTAAGTTGTGGGACACTGAAGCTTTCTTT.

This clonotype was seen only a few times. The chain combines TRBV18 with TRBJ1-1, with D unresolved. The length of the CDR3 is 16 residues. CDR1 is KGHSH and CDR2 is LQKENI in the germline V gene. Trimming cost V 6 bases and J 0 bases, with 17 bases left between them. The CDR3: CASSPQRSALNTEAFF. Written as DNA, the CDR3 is TGTGCCAGCTCCCCCCAGCGGAGCGCCTTGAACACTGAAGCTTTCTTT.

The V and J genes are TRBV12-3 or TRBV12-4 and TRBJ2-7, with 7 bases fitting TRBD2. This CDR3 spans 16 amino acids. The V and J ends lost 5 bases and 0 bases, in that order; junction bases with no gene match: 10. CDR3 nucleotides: TGTGCCAGCAGTCATAGCGGGCCGCAAAGCTCCTACGAGCAGTACTTC. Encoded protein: CASSHSGPQSSYEQYF.

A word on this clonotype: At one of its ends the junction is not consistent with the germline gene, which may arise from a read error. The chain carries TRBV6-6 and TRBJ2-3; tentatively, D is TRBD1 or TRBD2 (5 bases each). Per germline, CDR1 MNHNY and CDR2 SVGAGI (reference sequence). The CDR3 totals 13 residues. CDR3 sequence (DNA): TGTGCCAGCAGAAGGGACCTAACAGACACGCAGTATTTT. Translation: CASRRDLTDTQYF.